The entry that follows covers one TCR beta chain sequence. As yet, its antigen is unknown. The same CDR3 arises from other DNA sequences in this sample as well. Profiling relied on immunoSEQ multiplex PCR, and the TCRdb table lists in-frame clones only, not all of them. The sample consists of around 77,000 clones, roughly 90% of them appearing once. CDR3 length: 13 amino acids. The V gene's germline CDR1 is MDHEN and CDR2 SYDVKM. V gave up 6 bases and J gave up 0 bases, with 5 bases separating them. This specimen belongs to a study of T cell responses to AZD1222 COVID-19 vaccine. Study results and limitations: Vaccination with two AZD1222 doses was followed by a rise in Spike-specific TCR breadth and depth. Researchers report vaccine-associated CD4 TCRs spanning spike, with dominance at 160-218 and 743-854.

This clonotype was sampled from an adult in good health. Here the sequenced sample was peripheral blood, taken on day 0 of AZD1222 vaccination. The chain uses TRBV28 and TRBJ2-2; the D is unclear. As DNA, the CDR3 is TGTGCCAGCAGCCCGCCGAACACCGGGGAGCTGTTTTTT. Amino acid sequence: CASSPPNTGELFF.